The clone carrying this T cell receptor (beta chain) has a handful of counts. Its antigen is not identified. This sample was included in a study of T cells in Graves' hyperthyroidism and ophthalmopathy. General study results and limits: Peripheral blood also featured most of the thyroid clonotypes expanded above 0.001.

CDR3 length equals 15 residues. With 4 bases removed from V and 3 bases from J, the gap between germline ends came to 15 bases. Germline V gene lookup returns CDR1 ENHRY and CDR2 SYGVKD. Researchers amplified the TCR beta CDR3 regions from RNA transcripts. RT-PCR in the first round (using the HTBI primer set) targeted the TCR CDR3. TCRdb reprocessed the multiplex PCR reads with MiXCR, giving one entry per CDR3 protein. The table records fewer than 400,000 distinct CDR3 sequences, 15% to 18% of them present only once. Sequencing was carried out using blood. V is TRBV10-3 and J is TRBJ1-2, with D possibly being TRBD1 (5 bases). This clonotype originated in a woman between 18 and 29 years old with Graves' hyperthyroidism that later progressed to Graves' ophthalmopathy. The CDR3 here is CAISVGRARDYGYTF. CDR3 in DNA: TGTGCCATCAGTGTGGGCCGCGCCAGGGACTATGGCTACACCTTC.